This T cell receptor beta chain was profiled in a study of T cells after somatic rescue of genetic block. Deletions cut 6 bases from V and 8 bases from J, with 16 bases between. CDR3 length equals 14 residues. Germline V gene sequence: CDR1 MNHEY, CDR2 SVGAGI. The assay was immunoSEQ multiplex PCR, and TCRdb's table has in-frame clones only and misses some. The sample has approximately 71,000 clones, around 93% seen once; the top ten hold just under 3%. The sequenced material came from peripheral blood mononuclear cells (PBMCs). This chain uses TRBV6-5 with TRBJ1-4; perhaps TRBD1 as D (5 bases). This receptor was taken from a man aged 35-49 years. In DNA, the CDR3 is TGTGCCAGCAGGCAGGGAGCTTTGGACGAAAAACTGTTTTTT. Amino acids: CASRQGALDEKLFF.